This TCR beta chain was profiled in a study of PD-1 blockade in classical Hodgkin lymphoma (TCRdb year 2020). About the full investigation: Nivolumab dosing was 3 mg/kg intravenously every 2 weeks, continuing until either disease progression or unacceptable toxicity. A peripheral blood immune signature of response to PD-1 blockade in classical Hodgkin lymphoma was defined using TCR beta sequencing and CyTOF. Study-wide findings and limitations: A significant rise by C4D1 was seen in CD4+ but not CD8+ TCR diversity (p=0.0027 vs p=0.16), with the rise being most apparent in complete responders (p=0.02). Baseline TCR diversity was reported as lower in newly diagnosed patients than in healthy donors, and lower still in relapsed/refractory patients. Among trial patients, those achieving complete response had baseline diversity similar to that of newly diagnosed patients, while diversity was significantly lower in partial responders and progressors. Diversity was lower in patients who began nivolumab less than 1 year after ASCT, so these patients were left out of later analyses to avoid confounding by immune reconstitution. Only a single clinical trial cohort was studied, and what caused the repertoire differences, possibly disease activity or prior therapy, remained undefined.

Turning to this clone: The antigen it binds to is not known. No quality values exist for individual bases; no much larger clone is one base distant.

From the germline V gene, CDR1 is MNHEY and CDR2 is SVGAGI. The trim is 2 bases for V and 8 bases for J, with a gap of 9 bases between the germline ends. From the cysteine through the phenylalanine, the CDR3 covers 13 amino acids. The kept DNA is CDR3 alone, 39 bases in frame from the first base. The Qiagen DNeasy kit was used to extract genomic DNA from unsorted PBMCs and from the negatively selected CD4+ and CD8+ fractions. TCR beta CDR3 regions were subjected to amplification by immunoSEQ multiplex PCR with primers that anneal to V and J segments. A synthetic immune receptor repertoire was used to minimize amplification bias, and any remaining bias was removed computationally after sequencing. For the original study's pipeline: Custom Python scripts were used to quantify repertoire diversity as the Shannon entropy index. Unsorted, CD4+ and CD8+ repertoires were examined separately, except in combined analyses, for which CD4+ and CD8+ sequences were merged in silico. A clone counted as expanded when the clone's frequency after treatment rose at least 2-fold relative to C1D1, and clones undetected at baseline were given a pseudocount of 0.5. Clones with 0 or 1 copy at C1D1 were defined as singleton clones, while clones with 2 or more copies were defined as non-singleton clones. By matching protein sequences in sorted samples from the same patient, clones expanded in unsorted samples were annotated as CD4+, CD8+ or unknown. Wilcoxon tests on paired samples were used to test diversity changes from C1D1 to C4D1. TCRdb provides this immuneACCESS table in a form limited to in-frame rearrangements. Some clones are lacking; in checked studies, under half of them reflect an unresolved V gene, and why the rest are absent is not known. V and J calls and clone size are as listed in that table; D and trimming were resolved from the DNA. This sample has about 58,000 clones in its table, and approximately 90% of those were observed once. The ten largest clonotypes hold 8% to 13% of the sample.

The sample's time point label, decoded: cycle 2 day 1 (C2D1) of nivolumab. Every trial patient had relapsed after autologous stem cell transplantation, and cohorts A, B and C differed in prior brentuximab vedotin exposure. The trial cohort comprised 56 patients with relapsed/refractory classical Hodgkin lymphoma whose best overall responses were complete response, partial response or progressive disease. Single-agent nivolumab was administered to trial patients in the multi-cohort phase II CheckMate 205 trial. Best overall response was determined by an independent review committee according to the 2007 International Working Group response criteria. PBMCs from the trial were collected at three points: immediately before nivolumab initiation (C1D1), and during therapy at cycle 2 day 1 and cycle 4 day 1. Peripheral blood was collected in 8 mL Vacutainer Cell Preparation Tubes, from which PBMCs were isolated by centrifugation and then cryopreserved.

Here the chain combines TRBV6-5 and TRBJ1-4; possibly the D gene is TRBD1, per 6 matching bases. This TCR came from a human donor with classical Hodgkin lymphoma. The specimen comprised peripheral blood mononuclear cells (PBMCs), sampled before the second cycle of nivolumab. Read as DNA, the sequence is TGTGCCAGCAGTTACCAGGGGCGGGAAAAACTGTTTTTT. Protein translation: CASSYQGREKLFF.